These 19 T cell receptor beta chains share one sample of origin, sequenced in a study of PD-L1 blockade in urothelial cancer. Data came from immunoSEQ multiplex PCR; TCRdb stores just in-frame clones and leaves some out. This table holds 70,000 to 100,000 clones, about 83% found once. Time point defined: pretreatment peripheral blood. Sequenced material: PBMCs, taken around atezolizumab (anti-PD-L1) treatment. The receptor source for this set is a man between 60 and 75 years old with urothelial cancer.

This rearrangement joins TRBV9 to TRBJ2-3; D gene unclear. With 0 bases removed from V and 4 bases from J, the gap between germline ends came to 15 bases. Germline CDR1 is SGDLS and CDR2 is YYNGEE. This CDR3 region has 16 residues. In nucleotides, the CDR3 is TGTGCCAGCAGCGTAGCTTTTGGTGGCTCAGCAGATACGCAGTATTTT. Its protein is CASSVAFGGSADTQYF.

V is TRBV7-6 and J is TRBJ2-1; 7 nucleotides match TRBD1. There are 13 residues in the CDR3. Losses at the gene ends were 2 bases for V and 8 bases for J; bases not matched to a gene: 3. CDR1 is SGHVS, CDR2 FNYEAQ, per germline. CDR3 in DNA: TGTGCCAGCAGCTTAACAGGGGCCCATGAGCAGTTCTTC. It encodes CASSLTGAHEQFF. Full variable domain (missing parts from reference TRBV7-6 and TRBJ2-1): GAGVSQSPRYKVTKRGQDVALRCDPISGHVSLYWYRQALGQGPEFLTYFNYEAQQDKSGLPNDRFSAERPEGSISTLTIQRTEQRDSAMYRCASSLTGAHEQFFGPGTRLTVL.

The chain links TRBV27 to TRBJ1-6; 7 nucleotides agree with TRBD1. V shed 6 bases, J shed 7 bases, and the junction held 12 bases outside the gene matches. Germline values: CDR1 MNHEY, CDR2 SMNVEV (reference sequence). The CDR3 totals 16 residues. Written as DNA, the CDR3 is TGTGCCAGCAGCTCCTTCCGACAGGGAGGAAATTCACCCCTCCACTTT. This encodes CASSSFRQGGNSPLHF.

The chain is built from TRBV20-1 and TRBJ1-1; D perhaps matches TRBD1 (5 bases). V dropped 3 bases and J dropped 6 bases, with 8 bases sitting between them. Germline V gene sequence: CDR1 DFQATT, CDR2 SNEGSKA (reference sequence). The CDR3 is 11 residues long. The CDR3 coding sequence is TGCAGTGCTAGTCGGGGGGCTGAAGCTTTCTTT. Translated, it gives CSASRGAEAFF.

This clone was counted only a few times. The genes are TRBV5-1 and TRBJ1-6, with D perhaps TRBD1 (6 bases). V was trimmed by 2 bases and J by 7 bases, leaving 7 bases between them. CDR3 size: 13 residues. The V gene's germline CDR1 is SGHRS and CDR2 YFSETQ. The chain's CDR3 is CASSLQGNSPLHF. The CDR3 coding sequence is TGCGCCAGCAGCTTACAGGGAAATTCACCCCTCCACTTT.

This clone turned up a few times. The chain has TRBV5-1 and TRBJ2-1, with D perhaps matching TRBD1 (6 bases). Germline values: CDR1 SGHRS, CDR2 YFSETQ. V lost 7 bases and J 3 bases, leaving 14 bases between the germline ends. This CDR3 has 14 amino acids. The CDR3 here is CASVRDIYYNEQFF. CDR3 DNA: TGCGCCAGCGTCCGGGACATATACTACAATGAGCAGTTCTTC.

This chain's CDR3 is CASSTTRGGVYEQYF. The CDR3 nucleotides read TGTGCCAGTAGTACTACTAGGGGGGGCGTTTACGAGCAGTACTTC. The V and J genes are TRBV19 and TRBJ2-7, with a weak D call TRBD2 (7 bases). This CDR3 spans 15 amino acids. Germline V gene lookup returns CDR1 LNHDA and CDR2 SQIVND (reference sequence). Trimming stripped 4 bases from V and 4 bases from J, with 17 bases between. The whole variable domain, remainder taken from reference TRBV19 and TRBJ2-7, is DGGITQSPKYLFRKEGQNVTLSCEQNLNHDAMYWYRQDPGQGLRLIYYSQIVNDFQKGDIAEGYSVSREKKESFPLTVTSAQKNPTAFYLCASSTTRGGVYEQYFGPGTRLTVT.

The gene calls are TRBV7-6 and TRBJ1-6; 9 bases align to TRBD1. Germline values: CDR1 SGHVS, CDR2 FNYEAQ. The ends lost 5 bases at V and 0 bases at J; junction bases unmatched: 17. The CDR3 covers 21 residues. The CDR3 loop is CASSTYPRGTGPSSYNSPLHF. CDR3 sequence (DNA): TGTGCCAGCAGCACCTACCCCAGGGGGACAGGGCCCAGCTCCTATAATTCACCCCTCCACTTT.

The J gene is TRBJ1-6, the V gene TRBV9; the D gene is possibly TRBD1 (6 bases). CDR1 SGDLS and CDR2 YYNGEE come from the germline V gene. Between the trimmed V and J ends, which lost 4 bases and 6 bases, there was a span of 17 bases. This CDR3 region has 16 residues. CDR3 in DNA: TGTGCCAGCAGCCCTTCGGGGGGCAGGATTAATTCACCCCTCCACTTT. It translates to CASSPSGGRINSPLHF.

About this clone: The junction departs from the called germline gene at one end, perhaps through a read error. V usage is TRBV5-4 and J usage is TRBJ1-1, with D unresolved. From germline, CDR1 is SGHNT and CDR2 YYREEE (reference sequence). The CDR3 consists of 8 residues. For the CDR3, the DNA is TGTGCCAGCAGCGGGAGTGAGTTT. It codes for CASSGSEF.

CDR3 region: CASSLGTSGSSNTGELFF. The CDR3 coding sequence is TGTGCCAGCAGTTTAGGGACTAGCGGGAGTTCGAACACCGGGGAGCTGTTTTTT. The chain uses TRBV28 and TRBJ2-2; 14 bases line up with TRBD2. From germline, CDR1 is MDHEN and CDR2 SYDVKM. The CDR3 sequence is 18 residues long. J gave up 0 bases and V 2 bases, and 2 bases lay outside the gene matches.

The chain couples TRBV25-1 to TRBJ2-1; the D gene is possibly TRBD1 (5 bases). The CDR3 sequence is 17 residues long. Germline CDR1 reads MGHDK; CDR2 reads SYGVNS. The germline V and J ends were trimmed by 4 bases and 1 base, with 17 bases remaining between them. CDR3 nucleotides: TGTGCCAGCAGTGGATCCGTGGTTGACAGTTCCTACAATGAGCAGTTCTTC. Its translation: CASSGSVVDSSYNEQFF.

This CDR3 reads CASSQGYGYTF. DNA of the CDR3: TGTGCCAGCAGTCAGGGATATGGCTACACCTTC. The chain employs TRBV2 and TRBJ1-2, with D possibly being TRBD1 (5 bases). Germline loops: CDR1 SNHLY, CDR2 FYNNEI. Trimming stripped 5 bases from V and 5 bases from J, with 6 bases between. The CDR3 extends over 11 amino acids.

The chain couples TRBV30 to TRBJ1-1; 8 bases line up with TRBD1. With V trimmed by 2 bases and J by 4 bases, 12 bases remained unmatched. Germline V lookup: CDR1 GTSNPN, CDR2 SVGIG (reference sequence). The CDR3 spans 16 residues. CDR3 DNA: TGTGCCTGGAGTCCACCTCATAATCAGGGGGCCACTGAAGCTTTCTTT. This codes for CAWSPPHNQGATEAFF.

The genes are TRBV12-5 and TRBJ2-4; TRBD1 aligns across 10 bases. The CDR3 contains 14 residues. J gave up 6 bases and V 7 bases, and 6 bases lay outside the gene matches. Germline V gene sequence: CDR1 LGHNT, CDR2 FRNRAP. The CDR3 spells CASARQGAGNIQYF. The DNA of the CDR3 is TGTGCTAGTGCTCGACAGGGGGCAGGAAACATTCAGTACTTC.

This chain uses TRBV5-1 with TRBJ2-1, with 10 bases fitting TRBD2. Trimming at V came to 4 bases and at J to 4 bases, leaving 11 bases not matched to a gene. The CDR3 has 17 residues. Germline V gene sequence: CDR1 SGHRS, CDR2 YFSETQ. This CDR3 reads CASSTTSGRAGYNEQFF. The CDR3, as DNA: TGCGCCAGCAGCACGACCAGCGGGAGGGCCGGTTACAATGAGCAGTTCTTC.

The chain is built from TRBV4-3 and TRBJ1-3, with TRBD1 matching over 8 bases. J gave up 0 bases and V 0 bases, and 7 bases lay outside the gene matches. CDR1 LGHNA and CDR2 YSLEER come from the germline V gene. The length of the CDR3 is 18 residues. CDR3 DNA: TGCGCCAGCAGCCAAGATCTGGGACAGGCAGTCTCTGGAAACACCATATATTTT. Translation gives CASSQDLGQAVSGNTIYF.

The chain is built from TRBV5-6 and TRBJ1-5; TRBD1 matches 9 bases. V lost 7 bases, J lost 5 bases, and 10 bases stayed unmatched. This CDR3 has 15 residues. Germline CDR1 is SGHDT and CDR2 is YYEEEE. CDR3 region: CASSTSRDRDQPQHF. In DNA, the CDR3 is TGTGCCAGCTCAACCTCCCGGGACAGGGATCAGCCCCAGCATTTT.

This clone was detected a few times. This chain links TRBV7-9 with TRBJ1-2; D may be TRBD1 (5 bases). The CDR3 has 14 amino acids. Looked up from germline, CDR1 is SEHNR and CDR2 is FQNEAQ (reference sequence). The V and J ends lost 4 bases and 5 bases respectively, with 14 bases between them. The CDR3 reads CASSSTGGGYGYTF. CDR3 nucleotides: TGTGCCAGCAGCTCCACGGGCGGGGGGTATGGCTACACCTTC.